Described below is a single T cell receptor (beta chain) sequence and its context. These data originate in a study of blood T cell repertoires in COVID-19. As for the study in general: Samples taken during acute and convalescent COVID-19 were collected in the United States, Italy and Spain. PBMCs, B-cell-depleted T cells, or T cells provided the cDNA or gDNA that made up the material.

Looked up from germline, CDR1 is SQVTM and CDR2 is ANQGSEA. V was cut by 4 bases and J by 2 bases, with 3 bases left in between. The CDR3 consists of 11 residues. Methods used by the authors: Amplification with reference gene primers provided the estimates of nucleated cell counts. Some clones are missing from TCRdb's copy, which holds only in-frame ones; the method was immunoSEQ multiplex PCR. V, J and clone size are taken as reported in that table, and D and trimming were inferred from the DNA itself. Of approximately 170,000 clones in the sample, around 82% were seen once. This sequence joins TRBV29-1 and TRBJ1-5; D ambiguous. The sequencing sample was made of peripheral blood. This TCR came from a human donor with acute or convalescent COVID-19. The donor label of this sample is uncertain. CDR3 DNA: TGCAGCGTTGGAGGCAATCAGCCCCAGCATTTT. It yields the protein CSVGGNQPQHF.